These T cell receptor beta chains were read from a single sample in a study of shared clonotypes between healthy human individuals. Repertoires were generated with immunoSEQ multiplex PCR, while TCRdb's copy carries only in-frame clones and drops some. The sample comprises about 490,000 clones, roughly 80% of which are singletons, and approximately 11% rests with the top ten. Sequencing was carried out using PBMCs. The source is a woman aged 35 to 49 in good health. Some clones in this sample may be carry-over from other donors' samples. CDR3s include the opening cysteine and the closing phenylalanine or tryptophan. The order of the fields is V gene, clone size, J gene, D gene, CDR3 protein, CDR3 DNA. A D gene is named only where the DNA matches it firmly. For some rows the clone size is stated as once, few or many, or as a class when expanded; others skip it.

v_gene: TRBV19
abundance: NA
j_gene: TRBJ2-2
d_gene: NA
CDR3aa: CASTRWRENTGELFF
CDR3nt: TGTGCCAGTACAAGGTGGAGAGAGAACACCGGGGAGCTGTTTTTT

v_gene: TRBV5-1
abundance: few
j_gene: TRBJ2-7
d_gene: TRBD2
CDR3aa: CASSLGPSGSGYEQYF
CDR3nt: TGCGCCAGCAGCTTGGGTCCCAGCGGGAGCGGCTACGAGCAGTACTTC

v_gene: TRBV30
abundance: NA
j_gene: TRBJ2-7
d_gene: TRBD2
CDR3aa: CAWTGLAGEGGEQYF
CDR3nt: TGTGCCTGGACGGGACTAGCGGGAGAAGGAGGCGAGCAGTACTTC

v_gene: TRBV10-3
abundance: many
j_gene: TRBJ2-7
d_gene: NA
CDR3aa: CAISEEGEQYF
CDR3nt: TGTGCCATCAGTGAGGAAGGGGAGCAGTACTTC

v_gene: TRBV19
abundance: many
j_gene: TRBJ1-2
d_gene: NA
CDR3aa: CASSIAGANYGYTF
CDR3nt: TGTGCCAGTAGTATTGCGGGAGCTAACTATGGCTACACCTTC

v_gene: TRBV28
abundance: few
j_gene: TRBJ1-2
d_gene: TRBD1
CDR3aa: CASSSPGQGGVGGYTF
CDR3nt: TGTGCCAGCAGTTCCCCGGGACAGGGTGGCGTCGGCGGCTACACCTTC

v_gene: TRBV28
abundance: NA
j_gene: TRBJ2-7
d_gene: NA
CDR3aa: CASKEGTYYEQYF
CDR3nt: TGTGCCAGCAAGGAGGGCACTTACTACGAGCAGTACTTC

v_gene: TRBV6-5
abundance: NA
j_gene: TRBJ1-2
d_gene: TRBD1
CDR3aa: CASSTWTGSYTF
CDR3nt: TGTGCCAGCAGTACTTGGACAGGGTCCTACACCTTC

v_gene: TRBV18
abundance: NA
j_gene: TRBJ1-4
d_gene: TRBD1
CDR3aa: CASSLQGGEKLFF
CDR3nt: TGTGCCAGCTCACTACAGGGGGGAGAAAAACTGTTTTTT

v_gene: TRBV5-4
abundance: NA
j_gene: TRBJ2-5
d_gene: NA
CDR3aa: CASSLADEGDQETQYF
CDR3nt: TGTGCCAGCAGCTTGGCGGACGAGGGAGACCAAGAGACCCAGTACTTC

v_gene: TRBV4-1
abundance: many
j_gene: TRBJ2-7
d_gene: TRBD1
CDR3aa: CASSQQGTGGYEQYF
CDR3nt: TGCGCCAGCAGCCAACAAGGGACAGGGGGATACGAGCAGTACTTC

v_gene: TRBV7-8
abundance: NA
j_gene: TRBJ1-5
d_gene: NA
CDR3aa: CASSPLPSFRVQPQHF
CDR3nt: TGTGCCAGCAGCCCCCTACCCAGTTTCAGGGTCCAGCCCCAGCATTTT

v_gene: TRBV19
abundance: NA
j_gene: TRBJ2-1
d_gene: NA
CDR3aa: CASSISAGSYNEQFF
CDR3nt: TGTGCCAGTAGTATATCCGCCGGATCCTACAATGAGCAGTTCTTC

v_gene: TRBV11-3
abundance: NA
j_gene: TRBJ2-1
d_gene: TRBD2
CDR3aa: CASSSSGNNNEQFF
CDR3nt: TGTGCCAGCAGCTCTAGCGGGAATAACAATGAGCAGTTCTTC

v_gene: TRBV4-2
abundance: few
j_gene: TRBJ2-3
d_gene: TRBD2
CDR3aa: CASSRRTSGESTDTQYF
CDR3nt: TGTGCCAGCAGTCGCCGGACTAGCGGGGAGAGCACAGATACGCAGTATTTT

v_gene: TRBV28
abundance: NA
j_gene: TRBJ2-1
d_gene: TRBD2
CDR3aa: CASSLMIGSSGYNEQFF
CDR3nt: TGTGCCAGCAGTTTAATGATTGGGTCTAGCGGTTACAATGAGCAGTTCTTC

v_gene: TRBV29-1
abundance: NA
j_gene: TRBJ1-1
d_gene: NA
CDR3aa: CSVGRLNTEAFF
CDR3nt: TGCAGCGTTGGACGGTTGAACACTGAAGCTTTCTTT

v_gene: TRBV11-1
abundance: NA
j_gene: TRBJ1-1
d_gene: TRBD1
CDR3aa: CASSPGQGAGAFF
CDR3nt: TGTGCCAGCAGCCCGGGACAGGGGGCTGGAGCTTTCTTT

v_gene: TRBV27
abundance: NA
j_gene: TRBJ2-5
d_gene: TRBD1
CDR3aa: CASSSRGTQETQYF
CDR3nt: TGTGCCAGCAGTTCCAGGGGGACCCAGGAGACCCAGTACTTC

v_gene: TRBV7-2
abundance: NA
j_gene: TRBJ1-2
d_gene: NA
CDR3aa: CASSLWRGRGSNYGYTF
CDR3nt: TGTGCCAGCAGCTTATGGCGGGGGAGGGGTTCCAACTATGGCTACACCTTC